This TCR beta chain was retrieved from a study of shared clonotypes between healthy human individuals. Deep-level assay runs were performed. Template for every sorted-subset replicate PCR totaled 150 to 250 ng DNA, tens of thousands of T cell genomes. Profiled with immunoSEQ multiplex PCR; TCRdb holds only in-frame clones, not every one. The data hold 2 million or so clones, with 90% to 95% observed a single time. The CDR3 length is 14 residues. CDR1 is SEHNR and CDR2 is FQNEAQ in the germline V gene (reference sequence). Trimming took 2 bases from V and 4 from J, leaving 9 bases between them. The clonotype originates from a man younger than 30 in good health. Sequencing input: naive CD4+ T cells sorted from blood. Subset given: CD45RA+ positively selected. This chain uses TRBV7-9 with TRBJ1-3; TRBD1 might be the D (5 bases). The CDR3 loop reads CASSLLGTGNTIYF. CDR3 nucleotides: TGTGCCAGCAGCTTATTGGGGACGGGAAACACCATATATTTT.